Listed below are T cell receptor beta chains from one sample, sequenced in a study of T cell responses to AZD1222 COVID-19 vaccine. Sequencing used immunoSEQ multiplex PCR; TCRdb keeps in-frame clones, though not all of them. Here the sample spans about 110,000 clones, roughly 90% being singletons. The source was peripheral blood, collected 28 days after the second AZD1222 dose. Source of these receptors: an adult who received the AZD1222 COVID-19 vaccine. Both conserved end residues are part of each CDR3.

j_call v_call cdr3_aa
TRBJ1-2 TRBV6-1 CASSEDPGIANYGYTF
TRBJ1-6 TRBV5-5 CASSYVSPIDSPLHF
TRBJ2-1 TRBV5-5 CASSLVSYVNRIF
TRBJ2-3 TRBV27 CASSHSSGRGGRDTQYF
TRBJ1-1 TRBV7-8 CASSYNAVIEAFF
TRBJ2-7 TRBV2 CASRHGTSGTYEQYF
TRBJ1-3 TRBV5-1 CASSRTTSGNTIYF
TRBJ1-6 TRBV5-1 CASSLAPVSMQSNSPLHF
TRBJ2-1 TRBV7-2 CASSASGSSYNEQFF
TRBJ1-3 TRBV5-4 CASSDGPGSGNTIYF
TRBJ1-5 TRBV29-1 CSVEAQAGKPQHF
TRBJ1-6 TRBV19 CASAEFRSYNSPLHF
TRBJ1-4 TRBV5-1 CASSLGVPRNEKLFF
TRBJ2-7 TRBV5-4 CASSSRTGSYEQYF
TRBJ1-2 TRBV29-1 CSGDGAGGADGYTF
TRBJ2-7 TRBV5-1 CASSSWTGAYEQYF
TRBJ2-7 TRBV11-3 CASSPRTPYEQYF
TRBJ1-2 TRBV5-4 CASSLAPRAGGSNYGYTF
TRBJ1-1 TRBV13 CASSWTRGTEAFF
TRBJ1-5 TRBV19 CASDNAKRQGFRPQHF
TRBJ2-3 TRBV7-8 CASSLMGVQADTQYF
TRBJ2-1 TRBV18 CASSPSGGNEQFF
TRBJ1-1 TRBV14 CASSQGVAGTEAFF
TRBJ2-5 TRBV5-1 CASGYQETQYF
TRBJ1-1 TRBV5-1 CASSLSRYRGGKNTEAFF
TRBJ2-3 TRBV11-3 CASSFTGVGADTQYF
TRBJ2-1 TRBV6-6 CASSASPDGEQFF
TRBJ1-6 TRBV7-9 CASSPRAAPYNSPLHF
TRBJ2-1 TRBV27 CASSGLAEGEQFF
TRBJ1-1 TRBV15 CATSRGQGRGDTEAFF
TRBJ2-3 TRBV5-1 CASSLEGVARTDTQYF
TRBJ2-3 TRBV11-3 CASSPSMGTDTQYF
TRBJ1-2 TRBV25-1 CASSRTTGQGSNGYTF
TRBJ1-4 TRBV7-9 CASSLGNRGSANEKLFF
TRBJ2-3 TRBV11-3 CATQTGESTDTQYF
TRBJ2-5 TRBV2 CASRAWTSETQYF
TRBJ2-1 TRBV10-3 CAIKVGAGYNEQFF
TRBJ2-3 TRBV6-5 CASSYKRATDTQYF
TRBJ1-2 TRBV18 CASSPGGTDTYGYTF
TRBJ2-4 TRBV6-5 CASSYSGLAAKNIQYF
TRBJ2-1 TRBV7-9 CASSSPRPKNEQFF
TRBJ2-3 TRBV10-3 CAIKKGLASTDTQYF
TRBJ1-2 TRBV18 CASSPTQENGYTF
TRBJ1-5 TRBV18 CASSPMQGRAGSNQPQHF